This T cell receptor (beta chain) is drawn from a study of cytomegalovirus exposure and HLA in healthy donors. Study context: Among several hundred genotyped donors, about 85% fell in the Caucasian-associated ancestry cluster.

PCR amplification relied on 60 Vbeta primers (plus 13 Jbeta primers). Some clones are missing from TCRdb's copy, which holds only in-frame ones; the method was immunoSEQ multiplex PCR. The data contain some 130,000 clones, under 90% of them seen just once; the ten biggest clones take up roughly 4%. The germline gives CDR1 SGHNT, CDR2 YYREEE (reference sequence). V gave up 3 bases and J gave up 2 bases; unmatched junction bases: 4. The CDR3 runs to 14 residues. The TCR comes from a woman aged 40-49 years in good health and CMV-seronegative. The V call is TRBV5-4, the J call TRBJ2-7; the match to TRBD1 covers 8 bases. The sample consisted of PBMCs. CDR3 DNA: TGTGCCAGCAGCTATGGGACAGGACCCTACGAGCAGTACTTC. Translated, it gives CASSYGTGPYEQYF.